The T cell receptor beta chain under discussion was sequenced for a study of cytomegalovirus exposure and HLA in healthy donors. Study-level results: Analysis was carried out at a later point, and it linked a missense DCLRE1C variant to TCR beta V- and J-gene trimming. There were reportedly fewer N-insertions in an Asian-associated ancestry cluster than the approximately 630-donor mean, in a later analysis. Later analysis identified around 15,000 TCR beta sequences associated with HLA alleles, using a false discovery rate threshold of 0.05.

This CDR3 comprises 15 residues. Germline V CDR1 and CDR2: MGHDK, SYGVNS. Trimming took 3 bases from V and 5 from J, leaving 16 bases between them. The PCR employed 60 Vbeta primers together with 13 Jbeta primers. The repertoire was sequenced with immunoSEQ multiplex PCR; TCRdb's copy has only in-frame clones and lacks some. Of some 120,000 clones detected, 70% to 80% appear once; the ten largest clones hold roughly 3.1%. With respect to this clone: Its antigen is currently unknown.

Material: PBMCs. The TCR comes from a man younger than 40 in good health and CMV-seronegative. The V gene is TRBV25-1, the J gene TRBJ1-2; TRBD1 is a possible D gene (5 bases). The CDR3 is CASSDGPQGYYGYTF. In DNA, the CDR3 is TGTGCCAGCAGTGACGGGCCCCAGGGATATTATGGCTACACCTTC.